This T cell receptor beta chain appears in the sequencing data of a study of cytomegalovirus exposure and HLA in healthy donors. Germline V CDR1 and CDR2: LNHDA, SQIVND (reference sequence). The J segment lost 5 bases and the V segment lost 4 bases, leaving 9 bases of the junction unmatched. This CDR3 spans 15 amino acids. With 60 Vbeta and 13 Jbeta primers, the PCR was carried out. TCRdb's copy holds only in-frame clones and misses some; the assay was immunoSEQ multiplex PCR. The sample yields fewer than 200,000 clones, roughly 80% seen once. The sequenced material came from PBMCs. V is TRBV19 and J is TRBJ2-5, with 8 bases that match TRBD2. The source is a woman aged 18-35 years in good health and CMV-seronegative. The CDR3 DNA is TGTGCCAGTAGTACCTTTAGCGGGATGGGGGAGACCCAGTACTTC. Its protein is CASSTFSGMGETQYF.